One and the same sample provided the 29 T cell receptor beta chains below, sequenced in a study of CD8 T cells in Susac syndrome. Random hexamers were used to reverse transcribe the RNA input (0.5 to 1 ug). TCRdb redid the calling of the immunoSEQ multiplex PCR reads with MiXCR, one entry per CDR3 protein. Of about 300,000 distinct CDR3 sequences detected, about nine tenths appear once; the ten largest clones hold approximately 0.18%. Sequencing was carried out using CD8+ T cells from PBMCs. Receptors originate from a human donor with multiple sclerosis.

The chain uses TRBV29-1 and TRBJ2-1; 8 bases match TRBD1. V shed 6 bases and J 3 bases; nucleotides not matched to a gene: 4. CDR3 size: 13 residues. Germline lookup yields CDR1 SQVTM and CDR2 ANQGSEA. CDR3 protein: CSVGTGRYNEQFF. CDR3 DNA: TGCAGCGTCGGGACAGGCCGCTACAATGAGCAGTTCTTC.

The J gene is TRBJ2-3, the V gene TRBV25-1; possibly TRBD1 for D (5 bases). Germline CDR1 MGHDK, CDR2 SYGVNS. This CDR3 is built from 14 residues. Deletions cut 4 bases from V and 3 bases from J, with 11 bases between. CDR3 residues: CASSVSRATDTQYF. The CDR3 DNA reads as TGTGCCAGCAGTGTAAGCAGGGCGACAGATACGCAGTATTTT.

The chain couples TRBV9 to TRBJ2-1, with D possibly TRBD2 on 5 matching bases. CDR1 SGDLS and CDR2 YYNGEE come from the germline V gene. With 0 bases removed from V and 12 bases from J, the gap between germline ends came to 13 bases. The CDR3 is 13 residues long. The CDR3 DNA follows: TGTGCCAGCAGCGTAGGGGGAGATTTGGTGCAGTTCTTC. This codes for CASSVGGDLVQFF.

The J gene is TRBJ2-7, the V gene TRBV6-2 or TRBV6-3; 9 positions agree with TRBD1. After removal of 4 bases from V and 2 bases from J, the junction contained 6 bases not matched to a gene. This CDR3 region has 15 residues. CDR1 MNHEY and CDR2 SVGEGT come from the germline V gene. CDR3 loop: CASSSYGTGPYEQYF. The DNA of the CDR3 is TGTGCCAGCAGTTCCTACGGGACAGGGCCCTACGAGCAGTACTTC.

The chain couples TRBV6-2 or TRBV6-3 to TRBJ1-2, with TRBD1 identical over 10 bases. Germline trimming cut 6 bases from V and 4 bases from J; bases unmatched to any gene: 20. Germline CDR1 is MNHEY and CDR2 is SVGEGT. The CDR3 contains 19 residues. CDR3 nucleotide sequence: TGTGCCAGCAGCGACATATCCGGGACAGGGGCCGCTACCGTCTATGGCTACACCTTC. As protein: CASSDISGTGAATVYGYTF.

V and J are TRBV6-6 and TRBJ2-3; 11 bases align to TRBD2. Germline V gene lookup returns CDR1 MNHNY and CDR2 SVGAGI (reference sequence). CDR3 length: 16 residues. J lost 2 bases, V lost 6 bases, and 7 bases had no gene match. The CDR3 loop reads CASSHTSGSFTDTQYF. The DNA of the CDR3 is TGTGCCAGCAGCCACACTAGCGGGAGTTTCACAGATACGCAGTATTTT.

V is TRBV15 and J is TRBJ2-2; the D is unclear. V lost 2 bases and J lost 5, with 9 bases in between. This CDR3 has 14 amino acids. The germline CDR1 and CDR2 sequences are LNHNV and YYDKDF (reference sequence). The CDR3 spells CATSRTVVTGELFF. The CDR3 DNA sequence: TGTGCCACCAGCAGAACGGTTGTTACCGGGGAGCTGTTTTTT.

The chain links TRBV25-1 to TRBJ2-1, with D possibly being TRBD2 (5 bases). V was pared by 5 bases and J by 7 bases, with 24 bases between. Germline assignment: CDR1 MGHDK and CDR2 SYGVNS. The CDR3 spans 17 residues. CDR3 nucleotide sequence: TGTGCCAGCAGTCCCTCGGGGATAGCGAAGACGAGGAATGAGCAGTTCTTC. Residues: CASSPSGIAKTRNEQFF.

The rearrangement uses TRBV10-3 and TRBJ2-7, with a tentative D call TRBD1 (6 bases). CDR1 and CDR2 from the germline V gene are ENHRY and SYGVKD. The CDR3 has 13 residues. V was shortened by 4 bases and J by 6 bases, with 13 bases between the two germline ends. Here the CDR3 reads CAISGVQGFEQYF. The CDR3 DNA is TGTGCCATCAGTGGCGTACAGGGCTTCGAGCAGTACTTC.

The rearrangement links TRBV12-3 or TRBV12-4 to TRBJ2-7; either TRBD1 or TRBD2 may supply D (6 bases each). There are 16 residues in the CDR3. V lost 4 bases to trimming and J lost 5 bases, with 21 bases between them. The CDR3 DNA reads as TGTGCCAGCAGTTCCCCCGCCCTTTTGGGGGGCGACGAGCAGTACTTC. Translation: CASSSPALLGGDEQYF.

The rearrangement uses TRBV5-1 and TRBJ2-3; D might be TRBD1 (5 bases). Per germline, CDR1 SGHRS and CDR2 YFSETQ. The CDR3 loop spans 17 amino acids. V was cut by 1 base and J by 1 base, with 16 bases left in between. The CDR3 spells CASSLSQGSVGTDTQYF. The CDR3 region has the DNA TGCGCCAGCAGCTTGAGCCAGGGCTCCGTAGGCACAGATACGCAGTATTTT.

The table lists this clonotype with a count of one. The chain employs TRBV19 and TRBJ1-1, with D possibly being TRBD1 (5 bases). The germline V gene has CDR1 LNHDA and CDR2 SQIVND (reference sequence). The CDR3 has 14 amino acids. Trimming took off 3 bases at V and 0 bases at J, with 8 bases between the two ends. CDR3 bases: TGTGCCAGTAGTATTTCAGGGTTGAACACTGAAGCTTTCTTT. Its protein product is CASSISGLNTEAFF.

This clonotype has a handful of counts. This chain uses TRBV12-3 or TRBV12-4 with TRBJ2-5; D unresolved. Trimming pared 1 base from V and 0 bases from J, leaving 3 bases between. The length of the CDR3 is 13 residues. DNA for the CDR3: TGTGCCAGCAGTTTAGGGTACCAAGAGACCCAGTACTTC. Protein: CASSLGYQETQYF.

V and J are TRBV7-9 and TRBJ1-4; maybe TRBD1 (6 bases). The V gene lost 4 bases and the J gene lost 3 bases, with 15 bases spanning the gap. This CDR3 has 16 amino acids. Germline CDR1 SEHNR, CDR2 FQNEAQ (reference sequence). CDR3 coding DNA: TGTGCCAGCAGCTCCCGTACAGGGCCTTCTAATGAAAAACTGTTTTTT. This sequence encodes CASSSRTGPSNEKLFF.

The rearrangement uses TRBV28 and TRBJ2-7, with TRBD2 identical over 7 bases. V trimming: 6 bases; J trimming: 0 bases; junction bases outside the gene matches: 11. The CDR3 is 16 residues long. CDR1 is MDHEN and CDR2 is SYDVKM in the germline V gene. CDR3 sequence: CASSPPYGTISYEQYF. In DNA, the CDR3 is TGTGCCAGCAGCCCTCCTTACGGGACTATCTCCTACGAGCAGTACTTC. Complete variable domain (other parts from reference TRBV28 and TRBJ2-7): DVKVTQSSRYLVKRTGEKVFLECVQDMDHENMFWYRQDPGLGLRLIYFSYDVKMKEKGDIPEGYSVSREKKERFSLILESASTNQTSMYLCASSPPYGTISYEQYFGPGTRLTVT.

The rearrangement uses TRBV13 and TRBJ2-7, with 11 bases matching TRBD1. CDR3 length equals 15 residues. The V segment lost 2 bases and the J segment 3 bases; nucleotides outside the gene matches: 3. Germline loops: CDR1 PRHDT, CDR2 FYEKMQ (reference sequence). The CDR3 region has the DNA TGTGCCAGCAGCTTAACGGGACAGGGGGTCTACGAGCAGTACTTC. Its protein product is CASSLTGQGVYEQYF.

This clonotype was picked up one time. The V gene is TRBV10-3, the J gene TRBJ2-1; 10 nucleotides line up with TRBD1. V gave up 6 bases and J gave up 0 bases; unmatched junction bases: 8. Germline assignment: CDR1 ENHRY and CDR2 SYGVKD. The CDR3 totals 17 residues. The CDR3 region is CAISRDRGKSSYNEQFF. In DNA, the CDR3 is TGTGCCATCAGCCGGGACAGGGGAAAGTCCTCCTACAATGAGCAGTTCTTC.

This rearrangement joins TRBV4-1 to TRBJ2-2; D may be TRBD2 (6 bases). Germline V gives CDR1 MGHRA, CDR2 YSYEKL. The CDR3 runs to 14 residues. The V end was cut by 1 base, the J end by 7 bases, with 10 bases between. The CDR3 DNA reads TGCGCCAGCAGCCAAGTCGACGGGGGCGGGGAGCTGTTTTTT. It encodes CASSQVDGGGELFF.

This chain's CDR3 is CASRPPTGGNQPQHF. The CDR3 coding sequence is TGTGCCAGCCGTCCCCCGACAGGGGGCAATCAGCCCCAGCATTTT. The chain combines TRBV28 with TRBJ1-5; 8 bases match TRBD1. Germline CDR1 MDHEN, CDR2 SYDVKM. The CDR3 spans 15 residues. Trimming took 8 bases from V and 2 from J; bases not matched to a gene: 8. Using reference TRBV28 and TRBJ1-5 for the parts outside the CDR3, the full variable domain is DVKVTQSSRYLVKRTGEKVFLECVQDMDHENMFWYRQDPGLGLRLIYFSYDVKMKEKGDIPEGYSVSREKKERFSLILESASTNQTSMYLCASRPPTGGNQPQHFGDGTRLSIL.

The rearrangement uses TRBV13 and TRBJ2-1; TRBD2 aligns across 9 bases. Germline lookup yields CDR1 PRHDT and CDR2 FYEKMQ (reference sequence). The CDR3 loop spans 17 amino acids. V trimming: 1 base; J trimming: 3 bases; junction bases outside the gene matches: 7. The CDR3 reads CASSLVPLAGLYNEQFF. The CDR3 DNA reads TGTGCCAGCAGCTTAGTTCCACTAGCGGGCCTCTACAATGAGCAGTTCTTC.

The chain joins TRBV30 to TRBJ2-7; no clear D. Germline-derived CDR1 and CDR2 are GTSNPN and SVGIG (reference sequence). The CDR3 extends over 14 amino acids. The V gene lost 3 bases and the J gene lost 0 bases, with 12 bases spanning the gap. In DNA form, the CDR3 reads TGTGCCTGGAGCCCAAGGACGTACTCCTACGAGCAGTACTTC. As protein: CAWSPRTYSYEQYF. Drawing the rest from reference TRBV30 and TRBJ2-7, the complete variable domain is SQTIHQWPATLVQPVGSPLSLECTVEGTSNPNLYWYRQAAGRGLQLLFYSVGIGQISSEVPQNLSASRPQDRQFILSSKKLLLSDSGFYLCAWSPRTYSYEQYFGPGTRLTVT.

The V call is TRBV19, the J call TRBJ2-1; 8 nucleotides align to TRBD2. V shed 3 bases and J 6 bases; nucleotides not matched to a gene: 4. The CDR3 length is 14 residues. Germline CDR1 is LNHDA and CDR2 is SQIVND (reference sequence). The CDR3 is CASSMKREINEQFF. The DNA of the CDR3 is TGTGCCAGTAGTATGAAGCGGGAGATCAATGAGCAGTTCTTC.

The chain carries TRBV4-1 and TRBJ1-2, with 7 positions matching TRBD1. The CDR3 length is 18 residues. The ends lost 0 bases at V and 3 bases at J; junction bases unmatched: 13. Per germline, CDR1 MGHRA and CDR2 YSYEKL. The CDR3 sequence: CASSQDMNRGGNYYGYTF. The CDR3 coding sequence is TGCGCCAGCAGCCAAGATATGAACAGGGGCGGTAATTACTATGGCTACACCTTC.

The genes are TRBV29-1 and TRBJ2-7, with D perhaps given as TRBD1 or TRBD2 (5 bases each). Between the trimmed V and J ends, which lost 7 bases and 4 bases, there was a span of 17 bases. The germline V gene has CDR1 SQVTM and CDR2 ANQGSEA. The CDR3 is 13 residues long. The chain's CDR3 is CSALRDRSYEQYF. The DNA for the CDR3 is TGCAGCGCACTGAGGGACCGCAGTTACGAGCAGTACTTC.

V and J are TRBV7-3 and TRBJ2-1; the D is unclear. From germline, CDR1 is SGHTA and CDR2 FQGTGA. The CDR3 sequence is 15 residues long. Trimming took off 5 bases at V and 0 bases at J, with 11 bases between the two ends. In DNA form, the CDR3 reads TGTGCCAGCAGCCCCATAGTAGACTCCTACAATGAGCAGTTCTTC. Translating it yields CASSPIVDSYNEQFF.

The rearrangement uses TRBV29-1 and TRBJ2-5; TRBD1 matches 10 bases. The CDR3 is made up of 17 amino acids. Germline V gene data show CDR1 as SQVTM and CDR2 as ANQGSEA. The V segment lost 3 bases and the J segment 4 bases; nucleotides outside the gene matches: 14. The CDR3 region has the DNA TGCAGCGTTGAGGTCCCCGGGACAGGGGTTTGGGGAGAGACCCAGTACTTC. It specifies CSVEVPGTGVWGETQYF.

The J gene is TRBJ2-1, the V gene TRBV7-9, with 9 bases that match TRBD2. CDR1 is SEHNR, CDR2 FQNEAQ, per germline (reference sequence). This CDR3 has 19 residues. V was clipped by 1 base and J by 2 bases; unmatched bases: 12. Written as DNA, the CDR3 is TGTGCCAGCAGCTTAGGGATTAGCGGGAGAGCGGTCCCCTACAATGAGCAGTTCTTC. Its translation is CASSLGISGRAVPYNEQFF.

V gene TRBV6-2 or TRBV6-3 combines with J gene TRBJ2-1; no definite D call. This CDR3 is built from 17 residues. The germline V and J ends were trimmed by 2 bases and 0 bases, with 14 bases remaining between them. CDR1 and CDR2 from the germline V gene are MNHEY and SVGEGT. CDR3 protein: CASSYGVTSLSYNEQFF. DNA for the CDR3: TGTGCCAGCAGTTACGGGGTCACGAGTCTCTCCTACAATGAGCAGTTCTTC.

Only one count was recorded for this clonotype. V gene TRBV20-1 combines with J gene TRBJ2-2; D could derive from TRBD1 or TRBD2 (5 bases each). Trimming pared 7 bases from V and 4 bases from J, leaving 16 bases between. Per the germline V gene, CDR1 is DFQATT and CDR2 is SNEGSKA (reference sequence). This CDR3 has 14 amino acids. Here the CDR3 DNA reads TGCAGTGTTCCCCTCCGGGGACCCACCGGGGAGCTGTTTTTT. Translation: CSVPLRGPTGELFF.